This T cell receptor beta chain was recorded in a study of early T cells in non-severe SARS-CoV-2 infection. TCRdb reprocessed the 5' RACE reads with MiXCR, giving one entry per CDR3 protein. The sample lists roughly 60,000 distinct CDR3 sequences; about 5.6% were seen once. This clonotype was observed a handful of times. The CDR3 contains 18 residues. Trimming shortened V by 0 bases and J by 3 bases, and 20 bases separated the two germline ends. From germline, CDR1 is LGHNA and CDR2 YSLEER. The material sequenced was whole blood. The chain is built from TRBV4-3 and TRBJ1-1, with TRBD1 as a possible D gene (5 bases). This TCR was sampled from an adult who was a healthcare worker with PCR-confirmed SARS-CoV-2 infection or an uninfected control (not recorded which). CDR3 residues: CASSQDIAGVRVDTEAFF. CDR3 nucleotide sequence: TGCGCCAGCAGCCAAGATATAGCGGGGGTCCGGGTTGACACTGAAGCTTTCTTT.